The 5 T cell receptor beta chains presented below share a single source sample, sequenced in a study of T cell repertoires in aging, cancer and after chemotherapy. TCR beta rearrangements were amplified from peripheral blood genomic DNA. A mixed TRB-A/B primer pool amplified rearranged TRB by multiplex touch-down PCR. TCRdb independently ran MiXCR on the multiplex PCR reads; one entry per CDR3 protein. Of fewer than 4,000 distinct CDR3 sequences detected, roughly 36% appear once; the ten largest clones hold 47%. Sequencing used blood. The receptors shown here come from a human donor in good health.

This sequence joins TRBV19 and TRBJ1-1, with 7 bases identical to TRBD1. CDR1 and CDR2 (germline): LNHDA, SQIVND (reference sequence). The CDR3 runs to 15 residues. The J segment lost 0 bases and the V segment lost 6 bases, leaving 7 bases of the junction unmatched. CDR3 sequence: CASRGEGALNTEAFF. Written as DNA, the CDR3 is TGTGCCAGTAGAGGGGAGGGGGCCCTGAACACTGAAGCTTTCTTT. The full variable domain, completed using reference TRBV19 and TRBJ1-1, is DGGITQSPKYLFRKEGQNVTLSCEQNLNHDAMYWYRQDPGQGLRLIYYSQIVNDFQKGDIAEGYSVSREKKESFPLTVTSAQKNPTAFYLCASRGEGALNTEAFFGQGTRLTVV.

This clonotype was seen more than once but under ten times. The rearrangement links TRBV6-5 to TRBJ2-1; 8 bases agree with TRBD1. V gave up 6 bases and J gave up 7 bases; unmatched junction bases: 5. CDR3 length: 13 amino acids. Germline CDR1 is MNHEY and CDR2 is SVGAGI. CDR3 protein: CASRGTGGNEQFF. In DNA, the CDR3 is TGTGCCAGCAGGGGGACAGGAGGGAATGAGCAGTTCTTC.

By its share, this clonotype is medium-sized. The chain employs TRBV12-3 or TRBV12-4 and TRBJ2-2; D perhaps matches TRBD2 (6 bases). The CDR3 has 13 residues. V lost 6 bases and J lost 7, with 12 bases in between. Here the CDR3 reads CASRGLTFGELFF. The CDR3 DNA reads as TGTGCCAGCAGAGGACTAACCTTCGGGGAGCTGTTTTTT.

This clonotype has a handful of counts. The V gene is TRBV19, the J gene TRBJ2-1; 8 nucleotides match TRBD2. This CDR3 spans 17 amino acids. Per the germline V gene, CDR1 is LNHDA and CDR2 is SQIVND (reference sequence). Trimming took 5 bases from V and 7 from J; bases not matched to a gene: 16. CDR3 coding DNA: TGTGCCAGTAGTCCCCACTGGATGGCGGGGGGACGTAATGAGCAGTTCTTC. Translation: CASSPHWMAGGRNEQFF.

The rearrangement uses TRBV6-1 and TRBJ1-1; no reliable D call. The CDR3 runs to 13 residues. Trimming cost V 8 bases and J 2 bases, with 12 bases left between them. Per the germline V gene, CDR1 is MNHNS and CDR2 is SASEGT. The CDR3, as DNA: TGTGCCAGCGCTCCAGCGGGAAACACTGAAGCTTTCTTT. It encodes CASAPAGNTEAFF.